These T cell receptor beta chains were read from a single sample in a study of blood T cells in healthy people across ages. TCRdb recomputed calls from the 5' RACE reads with MiXCR, one row per CDR3 protein. The sample records approximately 690,000 distinct CDR3 sequences, approximately 40% being singletons. The sequencing input was blood. The receptors come from a man older than 75 in good health. Both conserved end residues are part of each CDR3. Each record gives: V gene, CDR3 protein.

V: TRBV29-1; CDR3: CSVAQGEDQPQHF
V: TRBV15; CDR3: CATSRDSTNTEAFF
V: TRBV28; CDR3: CASSSPGRKSTDTQYF
V: TRBV29-1; CDR3: CSVKTTGGNTEAFF
V: TRBV6-5; CDR3: CASSYSRGGAGANTGELFF
V: TRBV7-2; CDR3: CASSTRTGGADEQFF
V: TRBV7-8; CDR3: CASSLLASGGGADTQYF
V: TRBV28; CDR3: CATVGSYEQYF
V: TRBV5-5; CDR3: CASNQNYRATYNEQFF
V: TRBV4-2; CDR3: CASSQSRGNTGELFF
V: TRBV7-2; CDR3: CASSSYMNTGELFF
V: TRBV12-3/TRBV12-4; CDR3: CASSLVQPGEQYF
V: TRBV6-1; CDR3: CASSEVDSPFTGEQYF
V: TRBV19; CDR3: CASSIGQGKETQYF
V: TRBV11-3; CDR3: CASSKREGSTDTQYF
V: TRBV9; CDR3: CASSPRQGAYGEQFF
V: TRBV2; CDR3: CASIRALDRQRTETQYF
V: TRBV12-5; CDR3: CASGPSRTGLDEQYF
V: TRBV15; CDR3: CATSRDPLAQGRKNIQYF
V: TRBV6-6; CDR3: CASSYGRGRTDTQYF
V: TRBV5-8; CDR3: CASSQGQVYNEQFF
V: TRBV12-3/TRBV12-4; CDR3: CASSLCQGSETQYF
V: TRBV12-5; CDR3: CASGLLEGEGSIQYF